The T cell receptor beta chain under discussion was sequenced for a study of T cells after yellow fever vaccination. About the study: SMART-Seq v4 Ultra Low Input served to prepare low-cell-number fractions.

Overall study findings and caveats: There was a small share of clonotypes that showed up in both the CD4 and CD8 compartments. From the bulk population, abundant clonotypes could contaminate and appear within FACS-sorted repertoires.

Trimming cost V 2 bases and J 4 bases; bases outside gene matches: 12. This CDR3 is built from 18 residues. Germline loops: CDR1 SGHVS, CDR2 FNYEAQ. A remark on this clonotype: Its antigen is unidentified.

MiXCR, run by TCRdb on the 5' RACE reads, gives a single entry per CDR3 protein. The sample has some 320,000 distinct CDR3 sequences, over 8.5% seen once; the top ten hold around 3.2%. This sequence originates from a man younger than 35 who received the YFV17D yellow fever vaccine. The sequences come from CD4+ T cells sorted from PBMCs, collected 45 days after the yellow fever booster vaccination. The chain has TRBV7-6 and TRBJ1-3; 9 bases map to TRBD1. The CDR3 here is CASSLLSLGQGGGNTIYF. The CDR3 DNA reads TGTGCCAGCAGCTTACTCAGCCTGGGACAGGGAGGAGGAAACACCATATATTTT.